Listed here is a single TCR beta chain. Antigen specificity is unknown. These data belong to a study of T cells in Graves' hyperthyroidism and ophthalmopathy. Study-wide findings and caveats: Patients with ophthalmopathy were separated from those with stable hyperthyroidism by a 13 V-J model.

In germline, CDR1 is SNHLY, CDR2 FYNNEI. The CDR3 sequence is 16 residues long. V gave up 8 bases and J gave up 6 bases; unmatched junction bases: 14. The CDR3 regions of TCR beta were amplified from RNA transcripts. The HTBI set primed first-round TCR CDR3 RT-PCR. Using its own MiXCR run on the multiplex PCR reads, TCRdb lists one record per CDR3 protein. The sample holds 480,000 or so distinct CDR3 sequences, roughly 45% seen once. The sequencing sample was made of peripheral blood or thyroid tissue (not recorded which). This chain links TRBV2 with TRBJ2-7, with TRBD2 matching 12 bases. The receptor comes from an adult woman with Graves' disease, either hyperthyroidism or ophthalmopathy (not recorded which). The CDR3, as DNA: TGTGCCAGCTCACCACCTAGCGGGAGGGCCGTAGGCGAGCAGTACTTC. Residues: CASSPPSGRAVGEQYF.